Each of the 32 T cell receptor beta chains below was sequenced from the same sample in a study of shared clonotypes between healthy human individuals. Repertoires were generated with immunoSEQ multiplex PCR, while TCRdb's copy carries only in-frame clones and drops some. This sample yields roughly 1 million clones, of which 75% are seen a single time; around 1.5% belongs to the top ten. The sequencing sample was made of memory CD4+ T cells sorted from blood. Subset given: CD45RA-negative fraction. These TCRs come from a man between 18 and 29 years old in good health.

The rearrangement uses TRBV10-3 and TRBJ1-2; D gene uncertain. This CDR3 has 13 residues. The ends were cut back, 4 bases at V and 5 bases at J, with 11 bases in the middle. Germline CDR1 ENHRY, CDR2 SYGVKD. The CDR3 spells CAISVGQLYGYTF. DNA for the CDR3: TGTGCCATCAGTGTAGGGCAGTTATATGGCTACACCTTC.

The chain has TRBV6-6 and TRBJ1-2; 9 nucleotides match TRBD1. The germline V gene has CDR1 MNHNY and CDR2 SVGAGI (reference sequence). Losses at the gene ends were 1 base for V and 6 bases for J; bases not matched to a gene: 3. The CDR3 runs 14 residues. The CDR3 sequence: CASSYFRQGDGYTF. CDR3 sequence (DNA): TGTGCCAGCAGTTACTTTCGACAGGGGGATGGCTACACCTTC.

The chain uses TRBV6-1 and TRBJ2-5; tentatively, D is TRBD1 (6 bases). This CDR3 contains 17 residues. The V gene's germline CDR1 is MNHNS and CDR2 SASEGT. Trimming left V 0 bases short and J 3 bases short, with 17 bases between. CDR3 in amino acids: CASSEAVGGVIKETQYF. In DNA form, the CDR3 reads TGTGCCAGCAGTGAAGCGGTAGGGGGAGTAATTAAAGAGACCCAGTACTTC.

This chain's CDR3 is CASSDKRDRTYEQYF. CDR3 sequence (DNA): TGTGCCAGCAGTGATAAAAGGGACAGAACCTACGAGCAGTACTTC. The chain combines TRBV7-8 with TRBJ2-7; the match to TRBD1 covers 7 bases. CDR1 SGHVS and CDR2 FQNEAQ come from the germline V gene. The CDR3 loop spans 15 amino acids. The V segment lost 6 bases and the J segment 2 bases; nucleotides outside the gene matches: 10.

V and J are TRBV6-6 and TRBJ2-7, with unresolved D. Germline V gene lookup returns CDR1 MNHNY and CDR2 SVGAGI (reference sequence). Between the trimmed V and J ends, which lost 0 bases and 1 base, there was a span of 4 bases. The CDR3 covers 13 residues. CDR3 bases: TGTGCCAGCAGTTACTCGAGGTCCTACGAGCAGTACTTC. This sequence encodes CASSYSRSYEQYF.

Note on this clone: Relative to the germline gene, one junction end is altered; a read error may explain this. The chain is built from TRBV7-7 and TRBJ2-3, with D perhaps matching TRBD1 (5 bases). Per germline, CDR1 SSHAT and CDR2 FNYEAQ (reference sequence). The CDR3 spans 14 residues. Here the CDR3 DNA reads TGTGCTAGCAGCTTAGGGGTCGGGTCAGATACGCAGTATTTT. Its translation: CASSLGVGSDTQYF.

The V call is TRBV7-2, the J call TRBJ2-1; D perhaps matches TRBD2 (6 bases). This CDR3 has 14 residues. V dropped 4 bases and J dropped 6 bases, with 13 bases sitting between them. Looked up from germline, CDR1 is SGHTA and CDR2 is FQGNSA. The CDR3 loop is CASSWDSALNEQFF. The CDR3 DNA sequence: TGTGCCAGCAGCTGGGACTCCGCACTCAATGAGCAGTTCTTC.

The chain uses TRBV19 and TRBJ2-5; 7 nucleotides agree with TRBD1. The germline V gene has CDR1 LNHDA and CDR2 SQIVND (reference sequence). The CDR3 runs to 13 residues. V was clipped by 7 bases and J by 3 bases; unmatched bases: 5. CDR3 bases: TGTGCCAGTATTCACGGGACAGAAGAGACCCAGTACTTC. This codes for CASIHGTEETQYF.

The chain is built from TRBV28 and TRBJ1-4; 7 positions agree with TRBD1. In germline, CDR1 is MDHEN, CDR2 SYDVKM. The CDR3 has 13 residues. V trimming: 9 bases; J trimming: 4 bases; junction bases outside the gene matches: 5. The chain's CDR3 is CASTGTVNEKLFF. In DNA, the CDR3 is TGTGCCAGTACCGGGACAGTTAATGAAAAACTGTTTTTT.

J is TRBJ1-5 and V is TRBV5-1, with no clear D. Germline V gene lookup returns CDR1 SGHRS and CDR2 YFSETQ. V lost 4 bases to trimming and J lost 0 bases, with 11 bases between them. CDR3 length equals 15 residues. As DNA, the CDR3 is TGCGCCAGCAGCAGAGACGGCAATAGCAATCAGCCCCAGCATTTT. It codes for CASSRDGNSNQPQHF.

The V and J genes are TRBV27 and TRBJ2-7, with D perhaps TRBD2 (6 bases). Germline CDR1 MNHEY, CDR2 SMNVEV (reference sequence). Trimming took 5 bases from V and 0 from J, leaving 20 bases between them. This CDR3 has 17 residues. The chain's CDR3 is CASSRARGTGSSYEQYF. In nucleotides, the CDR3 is TGTGCCAGCAGTCGCGCCCGGGGGACTGGGAGCTCCTACGAGCAGTACTTC.

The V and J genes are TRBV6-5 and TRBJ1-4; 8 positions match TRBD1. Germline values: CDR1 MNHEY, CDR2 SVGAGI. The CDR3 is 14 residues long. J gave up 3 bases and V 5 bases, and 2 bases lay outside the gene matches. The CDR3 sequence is CASSPGGSNEKLFF. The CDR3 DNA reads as TGTGCCAGCAGTCCAGGGGGCTCTAATGAAAAACTGTTTTTT.

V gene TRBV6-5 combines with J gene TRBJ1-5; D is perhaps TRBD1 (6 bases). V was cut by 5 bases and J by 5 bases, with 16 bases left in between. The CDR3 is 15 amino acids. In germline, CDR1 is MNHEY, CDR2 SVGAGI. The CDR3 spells CASSPTGLEDQPQHF. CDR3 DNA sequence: TGTGCCAGCAGTCCCACAGGGCTGGAAGATCAGCCCCAGCATTTT.

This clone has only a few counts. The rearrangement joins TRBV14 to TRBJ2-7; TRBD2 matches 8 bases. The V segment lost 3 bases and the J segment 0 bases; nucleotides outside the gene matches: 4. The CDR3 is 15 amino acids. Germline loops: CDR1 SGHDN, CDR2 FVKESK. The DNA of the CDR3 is TGTGCCAGCAGCCAGGGACTAGTTACCTCCTACGAGCAGTACTTC. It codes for CASSQGLVTSYEQYF.

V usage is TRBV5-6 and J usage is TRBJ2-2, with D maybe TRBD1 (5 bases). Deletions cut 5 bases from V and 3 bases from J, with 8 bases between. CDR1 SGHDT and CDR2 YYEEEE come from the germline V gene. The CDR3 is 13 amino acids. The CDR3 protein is CASSSRDTGELFF. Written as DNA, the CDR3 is TGTGCCAGCAGTTCCAGGGACACCGGGGAGCTGTTTTTT. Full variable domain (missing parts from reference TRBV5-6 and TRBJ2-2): DAGVTQSPTHLIKTRGQQVTLRCSPKSGHDTVSWYQQALGQGPQFIFQYYEEEERQRGNFPDRFSGHQFPNYSSELNVNALLLGDSALYLCASSSRDTGELFFGEGSRLTVL.

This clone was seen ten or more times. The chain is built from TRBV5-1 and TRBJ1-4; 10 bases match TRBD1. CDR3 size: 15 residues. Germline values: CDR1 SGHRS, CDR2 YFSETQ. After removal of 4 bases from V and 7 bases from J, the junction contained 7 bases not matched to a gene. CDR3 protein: CASSNDRGRGEKLFF. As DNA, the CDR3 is TGCGCCAGCAGCAACGACAGGGGGCGCGGTGAAAAACTGTTTTTT.

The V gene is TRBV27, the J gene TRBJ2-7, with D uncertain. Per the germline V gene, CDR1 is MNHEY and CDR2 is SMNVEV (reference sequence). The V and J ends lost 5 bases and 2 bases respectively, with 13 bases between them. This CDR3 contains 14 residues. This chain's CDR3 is CASSAAIGPYEQYF. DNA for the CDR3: TGTGCCAGCAGTGCCGCCATAGGTCCCTACGAGCAGTACTTC.

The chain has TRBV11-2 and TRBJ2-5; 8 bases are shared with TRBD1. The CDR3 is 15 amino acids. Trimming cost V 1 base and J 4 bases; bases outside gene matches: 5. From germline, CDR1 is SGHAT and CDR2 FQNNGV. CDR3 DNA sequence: TGTGCCAGCAGCTTAGGACAGGGGAGGTCAGAGACCCAGTACTTC. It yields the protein CASSLGQGRSETQYF. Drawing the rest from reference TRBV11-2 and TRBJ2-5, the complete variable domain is EAGVAQSPRYKIIEKRQSVAFWCNPISGHATLYWYQQILGQGPKLLIQFQNNGVVDDSQLPKDRFSAERLKGVDSTLKIQPAKLEDSAVYLCASSLGQGRSETQYFGPGTRLLVL.

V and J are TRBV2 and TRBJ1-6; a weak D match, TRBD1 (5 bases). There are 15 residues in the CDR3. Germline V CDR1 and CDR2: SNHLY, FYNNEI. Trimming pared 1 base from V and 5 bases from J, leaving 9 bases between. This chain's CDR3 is CASSEEGYNNSPLHF. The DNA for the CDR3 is TGTGCCAGCAGTGAAGAGGGGTATAATAATTCACCCCTCCACTTT.

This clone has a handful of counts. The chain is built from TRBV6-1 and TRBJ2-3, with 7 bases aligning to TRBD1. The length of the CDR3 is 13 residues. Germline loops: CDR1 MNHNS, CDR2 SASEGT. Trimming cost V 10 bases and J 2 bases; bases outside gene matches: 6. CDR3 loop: CATATGFTDTQYF. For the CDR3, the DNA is TGTGCCACGGCGACAGGGTTCACAGATACGCAGTATTTT.

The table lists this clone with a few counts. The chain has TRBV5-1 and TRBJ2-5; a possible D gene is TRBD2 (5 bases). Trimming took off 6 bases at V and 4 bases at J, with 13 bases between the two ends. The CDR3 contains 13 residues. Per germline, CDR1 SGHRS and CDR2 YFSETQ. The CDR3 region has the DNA TGCGCCAGCAATCTTGGAGGCGGAGAGACCCAGTACTTC. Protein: CASNLGGGETQYF.

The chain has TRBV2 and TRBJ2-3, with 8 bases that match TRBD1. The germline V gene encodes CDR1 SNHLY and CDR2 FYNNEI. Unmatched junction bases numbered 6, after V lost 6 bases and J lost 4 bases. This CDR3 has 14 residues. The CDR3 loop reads CASSQDRGPDTQYF. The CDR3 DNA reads TGTGCCAGCAGCCAAGACAGGGGACCAGATACGCAGTATTTT.

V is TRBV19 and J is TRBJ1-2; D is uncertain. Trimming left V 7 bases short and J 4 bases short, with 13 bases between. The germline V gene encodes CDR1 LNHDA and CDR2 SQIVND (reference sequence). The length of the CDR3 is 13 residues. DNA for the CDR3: TGTGCCAGTATAGCCGGGGTCGGCTATGGCTACACCTTC. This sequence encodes CASIAGVGYGYTF.

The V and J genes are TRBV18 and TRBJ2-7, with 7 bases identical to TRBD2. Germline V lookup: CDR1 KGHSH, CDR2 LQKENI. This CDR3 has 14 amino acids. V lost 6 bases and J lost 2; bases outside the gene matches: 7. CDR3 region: CASSPGTNPYEQYF. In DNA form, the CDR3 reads TGTGCCAGCTCCCCCGGGACTAACCCCTACGAGCAGTACTTC.

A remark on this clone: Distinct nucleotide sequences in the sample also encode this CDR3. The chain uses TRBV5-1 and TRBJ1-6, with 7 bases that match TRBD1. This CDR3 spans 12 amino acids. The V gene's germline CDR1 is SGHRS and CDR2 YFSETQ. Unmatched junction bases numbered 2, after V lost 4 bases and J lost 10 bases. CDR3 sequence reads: CASSIQGSPLHF. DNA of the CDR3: TGCGCCAGCAGCATACAGGGGTCACCCCTCCACTTT.

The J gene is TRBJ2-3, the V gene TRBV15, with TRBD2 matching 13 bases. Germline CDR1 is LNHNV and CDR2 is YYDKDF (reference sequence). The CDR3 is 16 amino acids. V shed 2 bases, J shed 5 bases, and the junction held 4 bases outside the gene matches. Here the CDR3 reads CATSRRLAGGLDTQYF. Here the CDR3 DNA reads TGTGCCACCAGCAGACGACTAGCGGGGGGCTTAGATACGCAGTATTTT. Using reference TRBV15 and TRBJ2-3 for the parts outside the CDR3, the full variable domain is DAMVIQNPRYQVTQFGKPVTLSCSQTLNHNVMYWYQQKSSQAPKLLFHYYDKDFNNEADTPDNFQSRRPNTSFCFLDIRSPGLGDTAMYLCATSRRLAGGLDTQYFGPGTRLTVL.

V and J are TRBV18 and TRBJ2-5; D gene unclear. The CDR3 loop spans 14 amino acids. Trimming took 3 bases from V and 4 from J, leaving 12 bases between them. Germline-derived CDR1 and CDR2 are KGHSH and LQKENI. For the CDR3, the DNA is TGTGCCAGCTCACCTCTCAGTGGTCCAGAGACCCAGTACTTC. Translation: CASSPLSGPETQYF.

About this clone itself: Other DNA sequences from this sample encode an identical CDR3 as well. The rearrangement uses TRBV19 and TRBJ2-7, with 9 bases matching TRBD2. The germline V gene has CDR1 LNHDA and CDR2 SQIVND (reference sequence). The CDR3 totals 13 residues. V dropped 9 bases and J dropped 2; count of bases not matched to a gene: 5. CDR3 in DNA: TGTGCCAGCTCGACTAGCGGAGCCTACGAGCAGTACTTC. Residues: CASSTSGAYEQYF.

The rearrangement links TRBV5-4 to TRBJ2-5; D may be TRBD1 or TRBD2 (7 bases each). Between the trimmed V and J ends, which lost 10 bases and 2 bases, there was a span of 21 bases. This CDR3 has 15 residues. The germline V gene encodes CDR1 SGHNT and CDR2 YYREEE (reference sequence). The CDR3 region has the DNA TGTGCCGTCAAAGGGGGGGACAGCCGGCAAGAGACCCAGTACTTC. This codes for CAVKGGDSRQETQYF.

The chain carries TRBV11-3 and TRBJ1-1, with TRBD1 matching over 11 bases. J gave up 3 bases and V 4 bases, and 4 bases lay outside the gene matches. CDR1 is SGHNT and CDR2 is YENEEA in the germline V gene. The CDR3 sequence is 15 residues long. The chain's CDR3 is CASSSGQGADTEAFF. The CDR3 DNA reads TGTGCCAGCAGCTCCGGACAGGGGGCGGACACTGAAGCTTTCTTT.

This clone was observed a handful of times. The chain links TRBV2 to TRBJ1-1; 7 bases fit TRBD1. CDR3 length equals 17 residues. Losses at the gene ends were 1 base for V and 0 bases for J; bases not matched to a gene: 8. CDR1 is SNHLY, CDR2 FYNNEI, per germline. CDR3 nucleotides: TGTGCCAGCAGTGAAGGGGCACTCACAGGGGTGAACACTGAAGCTTTCTTT. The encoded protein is CASSEGALTGVNTEAFF.

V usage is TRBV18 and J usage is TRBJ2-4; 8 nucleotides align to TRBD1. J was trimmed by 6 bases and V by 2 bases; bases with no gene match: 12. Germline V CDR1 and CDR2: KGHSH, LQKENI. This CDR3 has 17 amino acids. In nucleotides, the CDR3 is TGTGCCAGCTCACCATCTCAGCCGGACAGGGTAGGAAACATTCAGTACTTC. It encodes CASSPSQPDRVGNIQYF.